Presented here are 13 T cell receptor beta chains from one specimen sequenced in a study of post-analysis software for immune sequencing data. Their cognate antigens are unknown. TCR beta libraries were prepared from cDNA with unique molecular identifiers. TCRdb itself ran the PCR reads through MiXCR, one entry per CDR3 protein. The sample contains around 400,000 distinct CDR3 sequences, approximately 33% of which appear only once. Whole-study findings and limits: Patients showed TRBV5-6, TRBV5-1 and TRBV20-1 among five TRBV segments more frequent than in controls.

Sequenced: blood. The receptors originated from a girl between 5 and 17 years old with multiple sclerosis.

The chain carries TRBV7-9 and TRBJ1-2, with a tentative D call TRBD1 (5 bases). Germline loops: CDR1 SEHNR, CDR2 FQNEAQ (reference sequence). This CDR3 contains 15 residues. V gave up 4 bases and J gave up 6 bases, with 18 bases separating them. The CDR3 reads CASSSTPGTKNGYTF. CDR3 nucleotide sequence: TGTGCCAGCAGCTCGACCCCGGGGACCAAAAATGGCTACACCTTC.

The CDR3 DNA is TGTGCCAGCAGCCAAGGGACAGGGGCCCATGGCTACACCTTC. It encodes CASSQGTGAHGYTF. The rearrangement uses TRBV3-1 and TRBJ1-2; TRBD1 agrees at 9 bases. CDR3 size: 14 residues. CDR1 is LGHDT and CDR2 is YNNKEL in the germline V gene (reference sequence). Trimming at V came to 1 base and at J to 6 bases, leaving 3 bases not matched to a gene.

The gene calls are TRBV4-3 and TRBJ2-1; TRBD2 matches 9 bases. The CDR3 has 17 residues. From germline, CDR1 is LGHNA and CDR2 YSLEER. V trimming: 3 bases; J trimming: 6 bases; junction bases outside the gene matches: 12. The CDR3 region is CASSHREGLAGINEQFF. The CDR3 coding sequence is TGCGCCAGCAGCCATCGAGAGGGGCTAGCGGGGATCAATGAGCAGTTCTTC.

The chain couples TRBV20-1 to TRBJ2-1; maybe TRBD2 (6 bases). CDR3 length: 14 amino acids. The V and J ends lost 6 bases and 6 bases respectively, with 18 bases between them. CDR1 is DFQATT and CDR2 is SNEGSKA in the germline V gene (reference sequence). The CDR3 reads CSAARLGGFNEQFF. Written as DNA, the CDR3 is TGCAGTGCGGCCCGGCTGGGGGGATTCAATGAGCAGTTCTTC.

Worth noting for this clonotype: This may come from a read error, since a much larger clone is one base off. This chain uses TRBV7-3 with TRBJ2-1; 7 positions match TRBD1. This CDR3 region has 14 residues. V dropped 4 bases and J dropped 6; count of bases not matched to a gene: 6. Germline-derived CDR1 and CDR2 are SGHTA and FQGTGA. The CDR3 protein is CASSSSQGSNEQFF. The CDR3 nucleotides are TGTGCCAGCAGCTCCTCACAGGGGTCCAATGAGCAGTTCTTC.

This clonotype was seen more than once but under ten times. The genes are TRBV14 and TRBJ1-2, with a weak D call TRBD1 (5 bases). CDR1 and CDR2 from the germline V gene are SGHDN and FVKESK. The CDR3 is 15 residues long. V was clipped by 4 bases and J by 4 bases, with 16 bases between them. The CDR3 DNA is TGTGCCAGCAGCCGAAGGGACGCCGGAGGCTATGGCTACACCTTC. Its translation: CASSRRDAGGYGYTF. The full variable domain, rest sourced from reference TRBV14 and TRBJ1-2, is EAGVTQFPSHSVIEKGQTVTLRCDPISGHDNLYWYRRVMGKEIKFLLHFVKESKQDESGMPNNRFLAERTGGTYSTLKVQPAELEDSGVYFCASSRRDAGGYGYTFGSGTRLTVV.

V is TRBV2 and J is TRBJ1-2; D gene uncertain. CDR3 length: 13 amino acids. V was trimmed by 8 bases and J by 1 base, leaving 11 bases between them. Germline values: CDR1 SNHLY, CDR2 FYNNEI. Here the CDR3 reads CASEGYSNYGYTF. CDR3 bases: TGTGCCAGCGAGGGTTATAGTAACTATGGCTACACCTTC.

The chain has TRBV20-1 and TRBJ1-6, with 9 bases lining up with TRBD1. CDR1 is DFQATT and CDR2 is SNEGSKA in the germline V gene (reference sequence). This CDR3 is 15 amino acids long. Trimming removed 2 bases from V and 7 bases from J; junction bases left unmatched: 6. The CDR3 protein is CSARSIGTGNSPLHF. The CDR3 bases are TGCAGTGCTAGATCTATCGGGACAGGGAATTCACCCCTCCACTTT.

The chain joins TRBV7-2 to TRBJ2-3; tentative D call: TRBD1 (6 bases). The V gene lost 6 bases and the J gene lost 1 base, with 14 bases spanning the gap. Germline loops: CDR1 SGHTA, CDR2 FQGNSA. This CDR3 comprises 15 residues. CDR3: CASRPGVSGTDTQYF. CDR3 DNA sequence: TGTGCCAGCAGGCCAGGGGTGTCGGGCACAGATACGCAGTATTTT. The whole variable domain, remainder taken from reference TRBV7-2 and TRBJ2-3, is GAGVSQSPSNKVTEKGKDVELRCDPISGHTALYWYRQSLGQGLEFLIYFQGNSAPDKSGLPSDRFSAERTGGSVSTLTIQRTQQEDSAVYLCASRPGVSGTDTQYFGPGTRLTVL.

The J gene is TRBJ1-5, the V gene TRBV28, with a weak D call TRBD1 (6 bases). The CDR3 has 16 amino acids. CDR1 MDHEN and CDR2 SYDVKM come from the germline V gene. V lost 9 bases to trimming and J lost 0 bases, with 18 bases between them. The CDR3 here is CASWGDRLYSNQPQHF. CDR3 DNA sequence: TGTGCCAGTTGGGGCGACAGGCTCTATAGCAATCAGCCCCAGCATTTT. Full variable domain (rest looked up from reference TRBV28 and TRBJ1-5): DVKVTQSSRYLVKRTGEKVFLECVQDMDHENMFWYRQDPGLGLRLIYFSYDVKMKEKGDIPEGYSVSREKKERFSLILESASTNQTSMYLCASWGDRLYSNQPQHFGDGTRLSIL.

This clonotype was found a few times. V usage is TRBV6-6 and J usage is TRBJ2-1; the match to TRBD2 covers 10 bases. Germline V gene lookup returns CDR1 MNHNY and CDR2 SVGAGI (reference sequence). Unmatched junction bases numbered 12, after V lost 4 bases and J lost 6 bases. This CDR3 has 17 amino acids. As DNA, the CDR3 is TGTGCCAGCAGTTCCATAATTGGGACTAGCGTAGGCAATGAGCAGTTCTTC. This gives the protein CASSSIIGTSVGNEQFF.

The CDR3 is CASSLTVGRAFF. CDR3 in DNA: TGTGCCAGCAGTTTAACGGTGGGCAGAGCTTTCTTT. V usage is TRBV12-3 or TRBV12-4 and J usage is TRBJ1-1; D unclear. V was shortened by 2 bases and J by 10 bases, with 11 bases between the two germline ends. The length of the CDR3 is 12 residues.

Concerning this clonotype: This may be a read error: a much more frequent sequence differs by one nucleotide. This rearrangement joins TRBV20-1 to TRBJ2-3, with 10 bases lining up with TRBD2. This CDR3 region has 16 residues. Per the germline V gene, CDR1 is DFQATT and CDR2 is SNEGSKA (reference sequence). CDR3 protein: CNATRGSGGAIDTQYF. CDR3 nucleotides: TGCAATGCTACACGAGGAAGCGGGGGGGCGATAGATACGCAGTATTTT.